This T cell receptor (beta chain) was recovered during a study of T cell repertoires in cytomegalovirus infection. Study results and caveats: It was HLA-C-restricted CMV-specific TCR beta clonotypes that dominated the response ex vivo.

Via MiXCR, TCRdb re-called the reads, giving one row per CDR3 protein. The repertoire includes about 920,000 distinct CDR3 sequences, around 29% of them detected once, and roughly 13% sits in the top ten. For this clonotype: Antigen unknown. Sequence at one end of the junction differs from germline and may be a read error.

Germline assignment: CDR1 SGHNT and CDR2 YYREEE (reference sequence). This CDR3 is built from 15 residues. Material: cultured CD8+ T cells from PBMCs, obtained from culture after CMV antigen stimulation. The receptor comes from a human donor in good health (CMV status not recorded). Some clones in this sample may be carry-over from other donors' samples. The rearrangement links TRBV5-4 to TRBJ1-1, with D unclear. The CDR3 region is CVSSGEWEPNTEAFF. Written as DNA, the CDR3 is TGTGTCAGCAGCGGGGAATGGGAGCCGAACACTGAAGCTTTCTTT.